Listed here are 8 T cell receptor beta chains from one sample, sequenced in a study of cytomegalovirus exposure and HLA in healthy donors. With 60 Vbeta and 13 Jbeta primers, the PCR was carried out. The assay was immunoSEQ multiplex PCR, and TCRdb's table has in-frame clones only and misses some. The sample shows some 190,000 clones, more than 60% of them seen only once. The sequenced sample consisted of PBMCs. Every receptor here comes from a man aged 18 to 35 in good health and CMV-seronegative.

J is TRBJ2-7 and V is TRBV5-5; 10 nucleotides match TRBD1. J lost 2 bases, V lost 0 bases, and 2 bases had no gene match. The CDR3 is 15 amino acids. The germline CDR1 and CDR2 sequences are SGHKS and YYEKEE (reference sequence). CDR3 in amino acids: CASSLGGTGAYEQYF. The CDR3 bases are TGTGCCAGCAGCTTGGGAGGGACAGGGGCCTACGAGCAGTACTTC.

The V and J genes are TRBV5-4 and TRBJ2-7, with D perhaps matching TRBD2 (6 bases). The length of the CDR3 is 16 residues. V gave up 3 bases and J gave up 2 bases, with 18 bases separating them. Germline V gives CDR1 SGHNT, CDR2 YYREEE (reference sequence). CDR3 nucleotides: TGTGCCAGCAGCTCGAGTACCGGGAGACGAGCCTACGAGCAGTACTTC. Translated, it gives CASSSSTGRRAYEQYF.

J is TRBJ2-3 and V is TRBV6-1, with TRBD2 matching 12 bases. The CDR3 extends over 15 amino acids. CDR1 is MNHNS, CDR2 SASEGT, per germline. The V segment lost 5 bases and the J segment 1 base; nucleotides outside the gene matches: 1. CDR3 sequence: CASSWTSGGTDTQYF. CDR3 DNA: TGTGCCAGCAGTTGGACTAGCGGGGGCACAGATACGCAGTATTTT.

J is TRBJ1-2 and V is TRBV5-1; a weak D match, TRBD1 (5 bases). The V gene's germline CDR1 is SGHRS and CDR2 YFSETQ. The CDR3 sequence is 16 residues long. Between the trimmed V and J ends, which lost 0 bases and 3 bases, there was a span of 15 bases. In nucleotides, the CDR3 is TGCGCCAGCAGCTTGGTAGGTCAGGGTCAGGACTATGGCTACACCTTC. Residues: CASSLVGQGQDYGYTF.

The genes are TRBV7-3 and TRBJ2-7; a possible D gene is TRBD2 (6 bases). Trimming took 5 bases from V and 1 from J, leaving 15 bases between them. This CDR3 region has 15 residues. The germline V gene encodes CDR1 SGHTA and CDR2 FQGTGA. This CDR3 is CASSPGLANSYEQYF. The CDR3 DNA follows: TGTGCCAGCAGCCCGGGACTTGCGAATTCCTACGAGCAGTACTTC.

V gene TRBV11-2 combines with J gene TRBJ2-1; the D is unclear. Germline V gene sequence: CDR1 SGHAT, CDR2 FQNNGV. V was trimmed by 5 bases and J by 2 bases, leaving 7 bases between them. The CDR3 totals 13 residues. CDR3 coding DNA: TGTGCCAGCAGCCTATCAACCTACAATGAGCAGTTCTTC. Translated: CASSLSTYNEQFF.

The chain links TRBV9 to TRBJ2-1; 15 bases are shared with TRBD2. The CDR3 runs to 16 residues. Germline assignment: CDR1 SGDLS and CDR2 YYNGEE. The junction had 9 bases not matched to a gene; V was cut back by 4 bases and J by 10 bases. The CDR3 DNA reads as TGTGCCAGCAGCCCGGAGGGACTAGCGGGGGGCGGGGAGCAGTTCTTC. Its protein product is CASSPEGLAGGGEQFF.

The rearrangement joins TRBV6-5 to TRBJ1-2; 8 bases match TRBD1. The CDR3 runs 13 residues. The ends lost 6 bases at V and 6 bases at J; junction bases unmatched: 6. Germline assignment: CDR1 MNHEY and CDR2 SVGAGI. The CDR3 nucleotides read TGTGCCAGCAGCTTGGACAGGGCAAATGGCTACACCTTC. The encoded protein is CASSLDRANGYTF.